This T cell receptor beta chain was sequenced in a study of cytomegalovirus exposure and HLA in healthy donors. Broader study findings: Segments of the TCR beta V type were, in most cases, productive about 90% or about 30% of the time in an earlier analysis. Later analysis identified 16,000 or so TCR beta sequences associated with HLA alleles, using a false discovery rate threshold of 0.05.

Use of 60 Vbeta and 13 Jbeta primers characterized the PCR. Using immunoSEQ multiplex PCR, the repertoire was profiled, and TCRdb retains in-frame clones only, with some absent. The repertoire has approximately 81,000 clones, roughly 72% of them found once; the top ten carry about 9.1%. Nominally healthy donors provided the samples, though records likely missed some immune exposures. About this clone: Antigen: not known.

The CDR3 contains 13 residues. Germline CDR1 SGHRS, CDR2 YFSETQ. The sequenced sample consisted of PBMCs. The rearrangement joins TRBV5-1 to TRBJ2-5; 11 bases fit TRBD1. The end of the DNA aligns better with TRBJ2-7, so the J call may be wrong. This receptor was identified in a man aged 40-50 years in good health and CMV-seropositive. CDR3 sequence reads: CASTGTGGTEQYF. In DNA form, the CDR3 reads TGCGCCAGCACAGGGACAGGGGGTACCGAGCAGTACTTC.